This T cell receptor (beta chain) was sequenced during a study of blood T cell repertoires in COVID-19. About the research overall: Both acute and convalescent COVID-19 samples were obtained from the United States, Italy and Spain. From T cells, B-cell-depleted T cells, or PBMCs came the material, which was cDNA or gDNA.

TCRdb's table, derived via immunoSEQ multiplex PCR, lists solely in-frame clones and lacks some. The sample shows 120,000 or so clones, over 75% of them seen only once. V lost 1 base and J lost 1, with 10 bases in between. CDR1 and CDR2 (germline): MGHDK, SYGVNS. The CDR3 length is 15 residues. The clonotype comes from a man older than 75 with active or convalescent COVID-19. V usage is TRBV25-1 and J usage is TRBJ2-5; D possibly corresponds to TRBD2 (7 bases). Sequenced sample: peripheral blood. DNA of the CDR3: TGTGCCAGCAGTGAATCCGGGGGGCCCCAAGAGACCCAGTACTTC. Encoded protein: CASSESGGPQETQYF.